One and the same sample provided the 14 T cell receptor beta chains below, sequenced in a study of blood T cell repertoires in COVID-19. Measured with immunoSEQ multiplex PCR; TCRdb has only the in-frame clones, and not every one. The table lists more than 110,000 clones, 60% to 80% of them singletons. Sequencing was done on a sample of peripheral blood. The receptors were gathered from a woman aged 45-65 years with active or convalescent COVID-19.

DNA for the CDR3: TGTGCCAGCAGCTTGGACAGGGGGCGTGTTGGCTACACCTTC. It is translated as CASSLDRGRVGYTF. This chain uses TRBV11-1 with TRBJ1-2; 11 nucleotides agree with TRBD1. This CDR3 is 14 amino acids long. With 3 bases clipped from V and 7 bases from J, the junction kept 4 bases outside the gene matches. CDR1 and CDR2 (germline): SGHAT, FQDESV (reference sequence).

The chain employs TRBV18 and TRBJ2-6; 7 bases match TRBD1. The CDR3 contains 16 residues. The germline V gene encodes CDR1 KGHSH and CDR2 LQKENI. V lost 1 base and J lost 4; bases outside the gene matches: 4. CDR3: CASSPQGAGGANVLTF. The CDR3 DNA reads as TGTGCCAGCTCACCACAGGGGGCTGGGGGGGCCAACGTCCTGACTTTC.

The J gene is TRBJ1-2, the V gene TRBV5-1; maybe TRBD1 (6 bases). Germline V gene data show CDR1 as SGHRS and CDR2 as YFSETQ. V was trimmed by 4 bases and J by 6 bases, leaving 16 bases between them. The CDR3 has 14 residues. This CDR3 is CASSQIQGTDGYTF. The CDR3, as DNA: TGCGCCAGCAGCCAAATACAGGGCACGGATGGCTACACCTTC.

This clone was seen more than once but under ten times. This chain uses TRBV11-2 with TRBJ2-1, with 12 bases fitting TRBD2. Germline CDR1 reads SGHAT; CDR2 reads FQNNGV. The CDR3 has 16 residues. The ends lost 5 bases at V and 7 bases at J; junction bases unmatched: 9. The CDR3 region has the DNA TGTGCCAGCAGCCCCAGACTAGCGGGAGCGTATAATGAGCAGTTCTTC. Amino acids: CASSPRLAGAYNEQFF.

The V gene is TRBV7-2, the J gene TRBJ1-2; D unclear. Germline lookup yields CDR1 SGHTA and CDR2 FQGNSA. V was clipped by 3 bases and J by 8 bases, with 19 bases between them. The CDR3 sequence is 15 residues long. The CDR3, as DNA: TGTGCCAGCAGCTTTCCGGGAAGCTCACCCAGGGGCTACACCTTC. It codes for CASSFPGSSPRGYTF.

The chain is built from TRBV9 and TRBJ1-1; D not resolved. CDR1 SGDLS and CDR2 YYNGEE come from the germline V gene. The V end lost 0 bases, the J end lost 5 bases, and 8 bases lay between the germline ends. CDR3 length: 13 residues. CDR3 DNA sequence: TGTGCCAGCAGCGTAGTCGAGGAGACTGAAGCTTTCTTT. It translates to CASSVVEETEAFF.

The chain links TRBV28 to TRBJ2-1; 11 nucleotides align to TRBD2. Trimming cost V 1 base and J 5 bases; bases outside gene matches: 4. The germline V gene has CDR1 MDHEN and CDR2 SYDVKM. The CDR3 is 16 residues long. In DNA form, the CDR3 reads TGTGCCAGCAGTTTATATGGGACTAGCGGAAACAATGAGCAGTTCTTC. Translation gives CASSLYGTSGNNEQFF.

The chain combines TRBV12-3 or TRBV12-4 with TRBJ1-3, with unresolved D. There are 13 residues in the CDR3. V was trimmed by 10 bases and J by 0 bases, leaving 10 bases between them. Here the CDR3 reads CATQVLSGNTIYF. DNA for the CDR3: TGTGCCACTCAGGTCCTCTCTGGAAACACCATATATTTT.

V and J are TRBV7-9 and TRBJ1-2; 7 bases are a match to TRBD1. The CDR3 runs 14 residues. V shed 3 bases, J shed 7 bases, and the junction held 8 bases outside the gene matches. In germline, CDR1 is SEHNR, CDR2 FQNEAQ (reference sequence). The CDR3, as DNA: TGTGCCAGCAGCTTTCCGCAGGGGGACGTTGGCTACACCTTC. Amino acids: CASSFPQGDVGYTF.

The chain carries TRBV6-5 and TRBJ2-1; 9 bases align to TRBD1. After removal of 2 bases from V and 10 bases from J, the junction contained 9 bases not matched to a gene. Germline values: CDR1 MNHEY, CDR2 SVGAGI. CDR3 length: 15 residues. The CDR3 reads CASSYAGQGLWEQFF. CDR3 DNA sequence: TGTGCCAGCAGTTACGCTGGACAGGGGTTATGGGAGCAGTTCTTC.

The DNA of the CDR3 is TGTGCCAGCAGCCCTCTTGGGGGGGCGAACACCGGGGAGCTGTTTTTT. Translating gives CASSPLGGANTGELFF. This chain links TRBV9 with TRBJ2-2; 7 bases map to TRBD2. This CDR3 has 16 residues. CDR1 and CDR2 (germline): SGDLS, YYNGEE. V gave up 4 bases and J gave up 0 bases; unmatched junction bases: 6.

This clone was seen more than once but under ten times. The rearrangement joins TRBV29-1 to TRBJ1-1; D not resolved. This CDR3 has 13 amino acids. CDR1 is SQVTM, CDR2 ANQGSEA, per germline. Trimming shortened V by 3 bases and J by 2 bases, and 10 bases separated the two germline ends. CDR3 sequence: CSVEATANTEAFF. The CDR3 DNA is TGCAGCGTTGAGGCCACAGCTAACACTGAAGCTTTCTTT.

V and J are TRBV28 and TRBJ2-3; TRBD1 is a possible D gene (5 bases). This CDR3 has 18 amino acids. CDR1 is MDHEN and CDR2 is SYDVKM in the germline V gene. Trimming stripped 5 bases from V and 1 base from J, with 22 bases between. The CDR3 spells CASSTVRGVTGRTDTQYF. As DNA, the CDR3 is TGTGCCAGCAGTACCGTCCGTGGGGTAACAGGTCGCACAGATACGCAGTATTTT.

This chain connects TRBV6-5 to TRBJ2-1, with D possibly matching TRBD2 (6 bases). This CDR3 comprises 15 residues. Germline loops: CDR1 MNHEY, CDR2 SVGAGI. The germline V and J ends were trimmed by 7 bases and 1 base, with 14 bases remaining between them. The CDR3 reads CASKLYRESYNEQFF. The CDR3 nucleotides read TGTGCCAGCAAACTTTACCGGGAGTCCTACAATGAGCAGTTCTTC.